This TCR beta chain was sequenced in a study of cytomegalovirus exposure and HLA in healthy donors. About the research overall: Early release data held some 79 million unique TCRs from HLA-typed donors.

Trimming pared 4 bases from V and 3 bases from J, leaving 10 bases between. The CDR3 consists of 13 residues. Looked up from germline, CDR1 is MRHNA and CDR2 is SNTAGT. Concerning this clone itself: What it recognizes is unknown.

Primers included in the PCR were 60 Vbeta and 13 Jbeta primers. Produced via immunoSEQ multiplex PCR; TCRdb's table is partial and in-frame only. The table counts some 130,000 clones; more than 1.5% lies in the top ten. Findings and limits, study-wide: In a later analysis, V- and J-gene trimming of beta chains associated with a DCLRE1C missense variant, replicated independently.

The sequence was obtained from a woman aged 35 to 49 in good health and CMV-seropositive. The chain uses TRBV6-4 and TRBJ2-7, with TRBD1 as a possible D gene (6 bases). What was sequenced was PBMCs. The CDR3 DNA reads TGTGCCAGCAGTGGACCACAGGGCTACGAGCAGTACTTC. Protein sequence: CASSGPQGYEQYF.